This T cell receptor (beta chain) was sequenced during a study of cytomegalovirus exposure and HLA in healthy donors. Vbeta (60) and Jbeta (13) primers were used in the PCR. Libraries were prepared by immunoSEQ multiplex PCR; TCRdb keeps only in-frame clonotypes and omits some of them. There are roughly 250,000 clones in the sample; 80% occur only once, and roughly 0.31% lies in the top ten. Findings and caveats of the study: Earlier analysis looked at TCR beta V segments, and most were productive about 90% or about 30% of the time.

Per the germline V gene, CDR1 is GTSNPN and CDR2 is SVGIG (reference sequence). The CDR3 consists of 15 residues. V gave up 3 bases and J gave up 5 bases; unmatched junction bases: 10. On this clone itself: Its antigen is still unknown.

The chain combines TRBV30 with TRBJ2-4; 7 bases align to TRBD2. Sequenced: PBMCs. The TCR was taken from a girl aged 2 to 9 in good health and CMV-seronegative. CDR3 protein: CAWSIAGWGENIQYF. CDR3 bases: TGTGCCTGGAGCATAGCGGGTTGGGGGGAAAACATTCAGTACTTC.